This is a list of T cell receptor beta chains from one sample in a study of blood T cells in healthy people across ages. TCRdb redid the calling of the 5' RACE reads with MiXCR, one entry per CDR3 protein. In the table there are around 650,000 distinct CDR3 sequences, around 43% of which are singletons. The sample taken for sequencing was blood. These receptors originate from a man older than 75 in good health. The CDR3 runs from the conserved cysteine through the conserved F or W. D genes are given only for firm matches. Size tells how often a clone was seen (once, few, many) or the class of an expanded clone, and some rows leave it out.

size,D,J,V,DNA,CDR3
few,.,TRBJ2-7,TRBV29-1,TGCAGCGTTGAAGATCCCGGGGGGCGATTCGAGCAGTACTTC,CSVEDPGGRFEQYF
.,.,TRBJ1-5,TRBV28,TGTGCCAGCACCTGGGGAGGGAATCAGCCCCAGCATTTT,CASTWGGNQPQHF
few,TRBD2,TRBJ2-1,TRBV6-2/TRBV6-3,TGTGCCAGCAGTTACGGACTAGCGGGGAATGAGCAGTTCTTC,CASSYGLAGNEQFF
.,.,TRBJ1-2,TRBV5-1,TGCGCCAGCAGCTTGGAGGTTAGGGGAAATGGCTACACCTTC,CASSLEVRGNGYTF
.,TRBD1,TRBJ2-1,TRBV6-2/TRBV6-3,TGTGCCAACAACGACAGGGCAGGCTACAATGAGCAGTTCTTC,CANNDRAGYNEQFF
few,TRBD2,TRBJ2-7,TRBV7-3,TGTGCCAGCAGCTTAGGCGGGGGGACTAGCGTTGGCGAGCAGTACTTC,CASSLGGGTSVGEQYF
.,.,TRBJ1-2,TRBV28,TGTGCCAGCATAATGGGGGCGCGAGAGTATGGCTACACCTTC,CASIMGAREYGYTF
.,.,TRBJ2-7,TRBV12-3/TRBV12-4,TGTGCCAGCTGTGACCAACCCTCCTACGAGCAGTACTTC,CASCDQPSYEQYF
.,.,TRBJ1-2,TRBV20-1,TGCAGTGCTTACACGGACGGTGGATATGGCTACACCTTC,CSAYTDGGYGYTF
.,.,TRBJ2-5,TRBV6-5,TGTGCCAGCAGTTCCGGTTACGATCTACAGGGTCAAGAGACCCAGTACTTC,CASSSGYDLQGQETQYF
.,TRBD2,TRBJ2-4,TRBV20-1,TGCAGTGCTAGAAGTGGGACTAGTAGAAACATTCAGTACTTC,CSARSGTSRNIQYF
.,.,TRBJ2-5,TRBV3-1,TGTGCCAGCAGCCCCTTCTCGGGAGCGGAGACCCAGTACTTC,CASSPFSGAETQYF
many,.,TRBJ2-1,TRBV29-1,TGCAGCGCCGGGACGCAGGGTGGAGAGCAGTTCTTC,CSAGTQGGEQFF
few,.,TRBJ2-1,TRBV7-8,TGTGCCAGCAGCTTAGTACGGGAGTTGAGGGAGCAGTTCTTC,CASSLVRELREQFF
few,TRBD1,TRBJ2-1,TRBV20-1,TGCAGTGCCTTGGGACAGGGAGGCAATGAGCAGTTCTTC,CSALGQGGNEQFF
.,.,TRBJ1-6,TRBV27,TGTGCCAGCAGTAATCGGCGGAATAATTCACCCCTCCACTTT,CASSNRRNNSPLHF
.,.,TRBJ2-3,TRBV20-1,TGCAGTGCTCAACTACAGGGTTTGGGCACAGATACGCAGTATTTT,CSAQLQGLGTDTQYF
.,.,TRBJ1-2,TRBV7-9,TGTGCCAGCAGCTTCGTCTTGGGGCAGGGAGGTGGCTACACCTTC,CASSFVLGQGGGYTF
few,.,TRBJ1-2,TRBV3-1,TGTGCCAGCAGCCGGTCTAACTATGGCTACACCTTC,CASSRSNYGYTF
.,TRBD2,TRBJ2-5,TRBV12-3/TRBV12-4,TGTGCCAGCAGTGCCGCTAGCGGGGGGGCGCGCATAAGAGAGACCCAGTACTTC,CASSAASGGARIRETQYF
few,.,TRBJ2-4,TRBV4-1,TGCGCCAGCAGCCCGACTTGGGGGGGGGGCCAACAGGTAGCCAAAAACATTCAGTACTTC,CASSPTWGGGQQVAKNIQYF
.,.,TRBJ1-1,TRBV24-1,TGTGCCACCAGAGTAAGCGGAAGGACTGAAGCTTTCTTT,CATRVSGRTEAFF